This passage covers 18 T cell receptor beta chains from one sample sequenced in a study of Ad26.COV2.S vaccination and SARS-CoV-2 variants. Treatment meaning: about 20 received Ad26.COV2.S at low or high dose, single or two shots; about 5 received placebo; per-sample allocation not given. Samples analyzed were those drawn on day 63 after the first vaccine or placebo injection. The protocol was immunoSEQ multiplex PCR, while the TCRdb copy is restricted to in-frame clones and leaves out a portion. In the table there are around 240,000 clones, 88% of which are singletons. This specimen was peripheral blood, taken in a trial of Ad26.COV2.S vaccine versus placebo. These receptors originate from a person aged 18-60 years who received the Ad26.COV2.S COVID-19 vaccine or a placebo.

V and J are TRBV4-2 and TRBJ1-6; D might be TRBD1 (6 bases). Germline lookup yields CDR1 LGHNA and CDR2 YNFKEQ. With 0 bases removed from V and 8 bases from J, the gap between germline ends came to 11 bases. The CDR3 loop spans 15 amino acids. This CDR3 reads CASSQDWGRDSPLHF. CDR3 DNA: TGTGCCAGCAGCCAAGATTGGGGGCGGGATTCACCCCTCCACTTT.

The chain carries TRBV19 and TRBJ2-4; the D is unclear. This CDR3 region has 15 residues. Germline CDR1 and CDR2: LNHDA and SQIVND (reference sequence). V shed 1 base and J shed 0 bases, with 7 bases lying between them. The CDR3 here is CASSIGSLAKNIQYF. CDR3 in DNA: TGTGCCAGTAGTATAGGCAGCCTAGCCAAAAACATTCAGTACTTC.

The CDR3 here is CASSRLSSSGNTIYF. The CDR3 coding sequence is TGTGCCAGCAGTCGGCTTTCGAGCTCTGGAAACACCATATATTTT. V gene TRBV6-2 or TRBV6-3 combines with J gene TRBJ1-3; the D is unclear. The V gene's germline CDR1 is MNHEY and CDR2 SVGEGT. The length of the CDR3 is 15 residues. Trimming left V 5 bases short and J 0 bases short, with 11 bases between.

This rearrangement joins TRBV28 to TRBJ2-1; D is perhaps TRBD1 (5 bases). Germline V gene sequence: CDR1 MDHEN, CDR2 SYDVKM. The CDR3 is 12 amino acids. The V gene lost 5 bases and the J gene lost 9 bases, with 11 bases spanning the gap. CDR3 coding DNA: TGTGCCAGCAGTGACGAGCAGGGTGAGCAGTTCTTC. It translates to CASSDEQGEQFF.

The rearrangement links TRBV6-2 or TRBV6-3 to TRBJ2-7; no firm D call. V lost 2 bases, J lost 5 bases, and 4 bases lay in between. Germline assignment: CDR1 MNHEY and CDR2 SVGEGT. The CDR3 consists of 11 residues. The CDR3 DNA follows: TGTGCCAGCAGTTACGGTGACGAGCAGTACTTC. It codes for CASSYGDEQYF.

The chain joins TRBV27 to TRBJ2-7, with D perhaps TRBD1 (6 bases). This CDR3 is built from 15 residues. Germline V gives CDR1 MNHEY, CDR2 SMNVEV (reference sequence). Trimming removed 4 bases from V and 0 bases from J, with 13 bases in between. CDR3 sequence: CASSYKGHHSYEQYF. Here the CDR3 DNA reads TGTGCCAGCAGTTATAAGGGACACCACTCCTACGAGCAGTACTTC.

The rearrangement joins TRBV9 to TRBJ2-7; D gene ambiguous. Per the germline V gene, CDR1 is SGDLS and CDR2 is YYNGEE. The V gene lost 0 bases and the J gene lost 0 bases, with 13 bases spanning the gap. The length of the CDR3 is 16 residues. The DNA for the CDR3 is TGTGCCAGCAGCGTAGCGGGTACCGAGAGCTCCTACGAGCAGTACTTC. Its translation: CASSVAGTESSYEQYF.

This clone was recorded only once. The chain employs TRBV4-1 and TRBJ2-1; 13 bases line up with TRBD2. V dropped 0 bases and J dropped 0; count of bases not matched to a gene: 5. From germline, CDR1 is MGHRA and CDR2 YSYEKL. CDR3 length: 19 amino acids. In DNA, the CDR3 is TGCGCCAGCAGCCAAGAGGGGACTAGCGGGGCCAGCTCCTACAATGAGCAGTTCTTC. This sequence encodes CASSQEGTSGASSYNEQFF.

This clone showed up just once. The V gene is TRBV11-3, the J gene TRBJ2-1, with TRBD2 matching 8 bases. Trimming took 5 bases from V and 2 from J; bases not matched to a gene: 5. Germline V gives CDR1 SGHNT, CDR2 YENEEA. This CDR3 has 15 residues. As DNA, the CDR3 is TGTGCCAGCAGCGCACTAGCGGCTCCCTACAATGAGCAGTTCTTC. It specifies CASSALAAPYNEQFF. The full variable domain, rest sourced from reference TRBV11-3 and TRBJ2-1, is EAGVVQSPRYKIIEKKQPVAFWCNPISGHNTLYWYLQNLGQGPELLIRYENEEAVDDSQLPKDRFSAERLKGVDSTLKIQPAELGDSAVYLCASSALAAPYNEQFFGPGTRLTVL.

The chain has TRBV19 and TRBJ2-2, with D unclear. Trimming took 3 bases from V and 1 from J, leaving 0 bases between them. The CDR3 extends over 12 amino acids. CDR1 is LNHDA and CDR2 is SQIVND in the germline V gene (reference sequence). The CDR3 reads CASSMNTGELFF. The CDR3 DNA reads as TGTGCCAGTAGTATGAACACCGGGGAGCTGTTTTTT.

The chain couples TRBV3-1 (or the pseudogene TRBV3-2) to TRBJ2-1, with D unresolved. The germline V gene has CDR1 LGHDT and CDR2 YNNKEL (reference sequence). CDR3 length: 12 residues. Trimming cost V 3 bases and J 8 bases, with 8 bases left between them. The DNA for the CDR3 is TGTGCCAGCAGCCATACCTCCGATGAGCAGTTCTTC. It yields the protein CASSHTSDEQFF.

This clone was counted once. The rearrangement links TRBV4-3 to TRBJ2-7; TRBD2 might be the D (6 bases). Germline loops: CDR1 LGHNA, CDR2 YSLEER. The V and J ends lost 0 bases and 7 bases respectively, with 16 bases between them. This CDR3 contains 15 residues. CDR3 nucleotides: TGCGCCAGCAGCCAAGATTGGAGGGCACGGGAGGAGCAGTACTTC. Translation: CASSQDWRAREEQYF.

This clone occurred a few times. The rearrangement uses TRBV5-3 and TRBJ1-5; no reliable D call. TRBV5-3 is given ORF status, its function remaining uncertain. V was trimmed by 4 bases and J by 9 bases, leaving 8 bases between them. The CDR3 extends over 11 amino acids. The DNA for the CDR3 is TGTGCCAGAAGCGGCCTTTGGCCCCAGCATTTT. It translates to CARSGLWPQHF.

The rearrangement links TRBV6-6 to TRBJ2-7, with D maybe TRBD1 (6 bases). The germline V gene encodes CDR1 MNHNY and CDR2 SVGAGI (reference sequence). The V and J ends lost 2 bases and 4 bases respectively, with 12 bases between them. CDR3 length equals 14 residues. The CDR3 protein is CASSYQGQGYEQYF. In nucleotides, the CDR3 is TGTGCCAGCAGTTACCAAGGGCAGGGGTACGAGCAGTACTTC.

The chain links TRBV30 to TRBJ1-3; D is uncertain. The V gene lost 2 bases and the J gene lost 0 bases, with 8 bases spanning the gap. The CDR3 covers 14 residues. Germline loops: CDR1 GTSNPN, CDR2 SVGIG (reference sequence). Written as DNA, the CDR3 is TGTGCCTGGAGTTACAGAAGCTCTGGAAACACCATATATTTT. It codes for CAWSYRSSGNTIYF.

In DNA, the CDR3 is TGTGCCAGCAGCCCGAGGACAGGGTGGGAGACCCAGTACTTC. Translation: CASSPRTGWETQYF. This rearrangement joins TRBV7-2 to TRBJ2-5; 8 positions match TRBD1. CDR3 length equals 14 residues. The V gene end was trimmed by 5 bases and the J gene end by 5 bases; junction bases not matched to a gene: 7. Germline V CDR1 and CDR2: SGHTA, FQGNSA.

This clone was picked up one time. The identical CDR3 is also encoded by other nucleotide sequences in the sample. The gene calls are TRBV30 and TRBJ2-7; TRBD1 is a possible D gene (6 bases). There are 12 residues in the CDR3. Germline CDR1 reads GTSNPN; CDR2 reads SVGIG (reference sequence). With 6 bases removed from V and 4 bases from J, the gap between germline ends came to 13 bases. The CDR3 loop is CACKQGTYEQYF. DNA of the CDR3: TGTGCCTGTAAACAGGGAACTTACGAGCAGTACTTC.

This clone was detected once. The chain links TRBV11-2 to TRBJ2-1; 8 bases agree with TRBD2. CDR1 SGHAT and CDR2 FQNNGV come from the germline V gene. This CDR3 is 15 amino acids long. Trimming at V came to 5 bases and at J to 4 bases, leaving 7 bases not matched to a gene. Here the CDR3 DNA reads TGTGCCAGCAGCCTTTTGCGGGGGGAATACAATGAGCAGTTCTTC. This encodes CASSLLRGEYNEQFF. Using reference TRBV11-2 and TRBJ2-1 for the parts outside the CDR3, the full variable domain is EAGVAQSPRYKIIEKRQSVAFWCNPISGHATLYWYQQILGQGPKLLIQFQNNGVVDDSQLPKDRFSAERLKGVDSTLKIQPAKLEDSAVYLCASSLLRGEYNEQFFGPGTRLTVL.